This TCR beta chain derives from a study of cytomegalovirus exposure and HLA in healthy donors. Study results and caveats: Segments of the TCR beta V type were, in most cases, productive about 87% or about 30% of the time in an earlier analysis. 16,951 TCR beta sequences were associated with HLA alleles at 0.05 false discovery rate in a later analysis.

The primer mix had 60 Vbeta and 13 Jbeta primers. In the original analysis: A later analysis counted approximately 88 million unique TCR beta chains, some 12 million shared. Assay used: immunoSEQ multiplex PCR; TCRdb lists only in-frame clones, some missing. The D gene and trimming were derived from the DNA, and the V and J assignments and clone size from that table. Of 150,000 to 180,000 clones in the sample, about 80% are singletons; the top ten hold over 3%. The CDR3 runs to 15 residues. Losses at the gene ends were 0 bases for V and 6 bases for J; bases not matched to a gene: 4. Germline-derived CDR1 and CDR2 are SGHRS and YFSETQ. Turning to this clone: What it binds is unknown.

The origin of this receptor is a woman aged 35 to 49 in good health and CMV-seronegative. The sample taken for sequencing was PBMCs. The V and J genes are TRBV5-1 and TRBJ2-1, with TRBD2 matching over 9 bases. CDR3 region: CASSLVAGGSNEQFF. In nucleotides, the CDR3 is TGCGCCAGCAGCTTGGTGGCGGGAGGGAGCAATGAGCAGTTCTTC. Combining the CDR3 with reference TRBV5-1 and TRBJ2-1 gives the whole variable domain KAGVTQTPRYLIKTRGQQVTLSCSPISGHRSVSWYQQTPGQGLQFLFEYFSETQRNKGNFPGRFSGRQFSNSRSEMNVSTLELGDSALYLCASSLVAGGSNEQFFGPGTRLTVL.